Sequencing of this T cell receptor beta chain was carried out in a study of T cells in Graves' hyperthyroidism and ophthalmopathy. Amplified regions were TCR beta CDR3 sequences from RNA transcripts. The HTBI set primed first-round TCR CDR3 RT-PCR. TCRdb re-called the multiplex PCR reads through MiXCR, storing one row per CDR3 protein. Of about 360,000 distinct CDR3 sequences in the sample, just under 25% are singletons; the top ten hold around 70%. Trimming removed 5 bases at V and 1 base at J, with 15 bases between. Germline CDR1 SGHAT, CDR2 FQDESV (reference sequence). The CDR3 covers 15 residues. Study results and limitations: Blood shared most expanded thyroid clonotypes above 0.001.

Used for diagnoses were clinical symptoms, serum thyroxine and TRAb, thyroid ultrasound and orbital computed tomography. This clonotype was observed at least ten times. The antigen is undetermined. The specimen sequenced was blood. The receptor was isolated from a man in his fifties with Graves' hyperthyroidism. The chain couples TRBV11-1 to TRBJ2-7, with D unresolved. The CDR3 region has the DNA TGTGCCAGCAGCCCCCGCGCAGGTAGTTCCTACGAGCAGTACTTC. Its protein is CASSPRAGSSYEQYF.